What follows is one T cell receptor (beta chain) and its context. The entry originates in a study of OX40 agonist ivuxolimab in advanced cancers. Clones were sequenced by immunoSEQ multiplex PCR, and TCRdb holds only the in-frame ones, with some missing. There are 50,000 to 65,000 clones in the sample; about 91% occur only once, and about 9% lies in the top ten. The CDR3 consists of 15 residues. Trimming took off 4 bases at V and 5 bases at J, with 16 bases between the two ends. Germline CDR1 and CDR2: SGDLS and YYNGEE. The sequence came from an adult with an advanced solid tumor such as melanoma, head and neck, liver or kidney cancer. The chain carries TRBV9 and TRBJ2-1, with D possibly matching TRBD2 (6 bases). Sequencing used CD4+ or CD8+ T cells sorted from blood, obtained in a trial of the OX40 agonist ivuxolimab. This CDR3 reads CASSKRAEGNNEQFF. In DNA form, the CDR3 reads TGTGCCAGCAGCAAGCGGGCGGAGGGAAACAATGAGCAGTTCTTC.